Reported below is one T cell receptor (beta chain). Time point in this sample: cycle 4 day 1 (C4D1), after six to seven weeks of nivolumab. Following autologous stem cell transplantation, relapse occurred in every patient, and exposure to brentuximab vedotin varied. This entry comes from a study of PD-1 blockade in classical Hodgkin lymphoma. The assay was immunoSEQ multiplex PCR, and TCRdb's table has in-frame clones only and misses some. The profile shows around 50,000 clones, 90% of them singletons. The V gene lost 4 bases and the J gene lost 3 bases, with 23 bases spanning the gap. The germline V gene has CDR1 SGHRS and CDR2 YFSETQ. This CDR3 contains 17 residues.

This sequence joins TRBV5-1 and TRBJ2-7; D possibly corresponds to TRBD2 (6 bases). The sequencing used peripheral blood mononuclear cells (PBMCs), collected before the fourth cycle of nivolumab. The receptor comes from a human donor with classical Hodgkin lymphoma. The CDR3 loop reads CASSEALWDSRIYEQYF. The CDR3 coding sequence is TGCGCCAGCAGCGAAGCATTGTGGGACTCCAGGATCTACGAGCAGTACTTC.